This TCR beta chain derives from a study of T cell responses to AZD1222 COVID-19 vaccine listed by TCRdb under 2021. Regarding the complete study: AZD1222 recipients with second doses at about 4 weeks or about 12 weeks were pooled, because spike-specific TCR depth and breadth did not differ between schedules. TCR sequencing was performed for about 240 trial participants, of whom 200 to 220 were given two doses of AZD1222 and around 25 were given two doses of MenACWY control vaccine. Trial participants were enrolled into age subgroups of 18-55, 56-69 and 70-plus years, which contained 148, 28 and 57 TCR-sequenced participants, respectively. Here is what the overall study found, with its caveats: Reportedly, almost half of the unique spike-specific TCRs recognized epitopes lying outside the regions that are mutated in the B.1.351 and B.1.1.7 variants. The whole spike protein was spanned by vaccine-associated CD4 TCRs, and dominant responses were seen in regions 160-218 and 743-854. Conclusions about previously exposed vaccinees are limited, since just six or seven AZD1222 recipients were seropositive for SARS-CoV-2 at baseline. In the small 56-69-year group, the increase in depth fell short of significance, most likely because of low power. A significant rise in spike-specific TCR breadth and depth was observed after two AZD1222 doses relative to day 0 and relative to MenACWY recipients. Participants were mostly white British, with more females than males. The authors suggested clonal diversity may have been underestimated. No day 14 peak-response samples were available, so repertoires were characterized only after the peak T cell response.

From the cysteine up to the phenylalanine, the CDR3 has a length of 14 residues. Of the read, only the CDR3 DNA is kept; its 42 bases are in frame from base 1. CDR1 and CDR2 are drawn from the germline V gene (reference sequence): SGHAT, FQDESV. For this chain, trimming is 5 bases at the V end and 5 bases at the J end, and the number of junction bases without a gene match is 5. This specimen's time point label, per the study, means: baseline before first vaccination. Vaccinee samples were obtained from the UK trials COV001 and COV002, which included a single-blind randomized controlled phase 2/3 trial of AZD1222 (ChAdOx1 nCoV-19) in healthy adults. For TCRbeta chain sequencing, PBMC samples were collected from trial participants at day 0 and at day 28 after the second dose. The CDR3 regions of human TCRbeta chains were subjected to immunosequencing. Concerning the study's data processing: TCRs in the repertoires were compared against a reference library of SARS-CoV-2-specific TCRs that had been generated with the MIRA antigen-specificity platform. Breadth was defined as the fraction of unique TCRs that were SARS-CoV-2-associated, and depth was defined as the fraction of total T cells that were SARS-CoV-2-associated. Using the MIRA data, each spike-specific TCR was assigned both to the spike region to which the TCR was reactive and to a CD4 or CD8 class. Log10-transformed breadth and depth values were compared by one-way ANOVA with Sidak's multiple comparisons tests. The source is immuneACCESS, and TCRdb retained only in-frame sequences with V and J called. Part of the clones is not carried over; for the studies checked, unresolved V genes explain less than half of this, and the remainder is unexplained. V, J and clone size are those of that table, while D and trimming were read from the DNA. This sample holds roughly 120,000 clones; about 90% were observed only once. The ten most abundant clones make up approximately 9.2% of the sample.

With respect to this clone: Its cognate antigen has yet to be identified. Per-base qualities were not stored, and no clone one base away is much larger.

The sequence came from an adult in good health. The V and J segments used are TRBV11-1 and TRBJ2-1, with TRBD1 matching 8 junction bases. The sequenced sample was peripheral blood, obtained on day 0 of AZD1222 vaccination. The nucleotides are TGTGCCAGCAGCCCGCAGGGGGCCAACAATGAGCAGTTCTTC. Translated, it reads CASSPQGANNEQFF.